This T cell receptor (beta chain) is drawn from a study of regulatory T cells in long-lasting Graves disease. Time point: persistent/refractory GD, antithyroid drugs over 5 years with positive TRAb. RNA from PBMCs was the source of the TCR library. Study observations and caveats: Whereas new patients shared some 990 public clonotypes, persistent patients shared more, at 2,500 to 3,500.

Germline V gene sequence: CDR1 MNHEY, CDR2 SMNVEV (reference sequence). V shed 2 bases, J shed 8 bases, and the junction held 4 bases outside the gene matches. CDR3 length: 14 residues. This clonotype was counted between two and nine times. No antigen is known for it. Relying on iRepertoire HTBI primers and Arm-PCR of CDR3 regions, the team built TCR beta libraries. One entry per CDR3 protein results from TCRdb running MiXCR on the multiplex PCR reads. The repertoire has roughly 490,000 distinct CDR3 sequences, approximately 22% of them found once; the top ten carry about 12%. The chain is built from TRBV27 and TRBJ1-4, with 8 nucleotides matching TRBD1. The origin of this receptor is a female donor with Graves disease. The sample here was peripheral blood mononuclear cells (PBMCs), taken when the disease was refractory, from a patient treated with antithyroid drugs. In DNA form, the CDR3 reads TGTGCCAGCAGTTTACGACAGGGGTGGGAAAAACTGTTTTTT. Translating gives CASSLRQGWEKLFF.